This T cell receptor beta chain stems from a study of cytomegalovirus exposure and HLA in healthy donors. The study ran its PCR with 60 Vbeta and 13 Jbeta primers. The method was immunoSEQ multiplex PCR; TCRdb's version includes in-frame clones alone and lacks a portion of them. This listing includes 60,000 to 90,000 clones. V lost 2 bases and J lost 4; bases outside the gene matches: 6. The germline V gene encodes CDR1 LGHNA and CDR2 YNFKEQ. The CDR3 has 16 amino acids. This chain uses TRBV4-2 with TRBJ1-4; 8 nucleotides line up with TRBD1. The TCR originated in a woman aged 40-49 years in good health and CMV-seropositive. Sequencing was performed on PBMCs. The CDR3 loop is CASSQLPGQDNEKLFF. In DNA, the CDR3 is TGTGCCAGCAGCCAACTGCCGGGACAGGATAATGAAAAACTGTTTTTT.